This T cell receptor beta chain came from a study of regulatory T cells in long-lasting Graves disease. Study overall: Less than 3 months of antithyroid drugs had been taken by newly diagnosed Graves' patients. Study-level results: Persistent Graves' disease cases displayed lower TCR diversity than newly diagnosed ones.

This clonotype was counted many times. The antigen remains undetermined. Stated time point: newly diagnosed GD, antithyroid drugs for less than 3 months. PBMC-derived RNA was used for the TCR library. The patients included were those that came from an endocrinology department in Xi'an, China. Sequencing libraries for TCR beta were prepared with iRepertoire HTBI primers and Arm-PCR of CDR3 regions. TCRdb re-analysed the multiplex PCR reads in MiXCR, keeping a single row per CDR3 protein. The sample yields 360,000 or so distinct CDR3 sequences, 15% to 20% seen once. The V and J ends lost 4 bases and 1 base respectively, with 10 bases between them. Germline V lookup: CDR1 LGHDT, CDR2 YNNKEL (reference sequence). This CDR3 has 14 residues. This sample was shared with a second study, whose subject was T cells in Graves' hyperthyroidism and ophthalmopathy.

Sequencing was performed on peripheral blood mononuclear cells (PBMCs), taken at new diagnosis, from a patient treated with antithyroid drugs. The TCR originated in a man aged 35 to 55 with Graves disease. The rearrangement links TRBV3-1 to TRBJ1-1; possibly TRBD1 for D (6 bases). The CDR3 nucleotides are TGTGCCAGCAGCCGATGGACAGAGAACACTGAAGCTTTCTTT. Protein: CASSRWTENTEAFF.